Reported below is one TCR beta chain. The assay was immunoSEQ multiplex PCR, and TCRdb's table has in-frame clones only and misses some. This sample has about 250,000 clones, with 85% to 90% found just once. This entry comes from a study of blood T cell repertoires in COVID-19. As for the study in general: Samples of COVID-19 (acute and convalescent) were obtained from the United States, Italy and Spain. T cells, B-cell-depleted T cells, or PBMCs provided the cDNA or gDNA that served as material.

The J segment lost 2 bases and the V segment lost 8 bases, leaving 5 bases of the junction unmatched. This CDR3 is built from 15 residues. Germline CDR1 and CDR2: WSHSY and SAAADI. The TCR originated in a man older than 75 with acute or convalescent COVID-19. The V gene is TRBV10-2, the J gene TRBJ2-1; 11 nucleotides line up with TRBD2. Sequencing was carried out using peripheral blood. The CDR3 is CASSVSGGAYNEQFF. The CDR3, as DNA: TGCGCCAGCTCGGTTAGCGGGGGGGCCTACAATGAGCAGTTCTTC.